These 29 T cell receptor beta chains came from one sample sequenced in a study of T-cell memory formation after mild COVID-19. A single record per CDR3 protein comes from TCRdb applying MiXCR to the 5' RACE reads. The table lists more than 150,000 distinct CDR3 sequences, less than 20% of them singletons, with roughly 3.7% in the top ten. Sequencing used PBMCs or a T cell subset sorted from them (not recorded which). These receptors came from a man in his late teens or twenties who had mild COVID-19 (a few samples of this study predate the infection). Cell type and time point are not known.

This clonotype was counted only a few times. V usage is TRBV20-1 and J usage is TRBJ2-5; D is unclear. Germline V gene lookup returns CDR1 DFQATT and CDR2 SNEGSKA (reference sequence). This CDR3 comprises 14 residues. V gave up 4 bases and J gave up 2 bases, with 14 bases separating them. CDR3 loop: CSATKGRAQETQYF. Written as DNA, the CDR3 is TGCAGTGCTACCAAAGGTCGAGCTCAAGAGACCCAGTACTTC.

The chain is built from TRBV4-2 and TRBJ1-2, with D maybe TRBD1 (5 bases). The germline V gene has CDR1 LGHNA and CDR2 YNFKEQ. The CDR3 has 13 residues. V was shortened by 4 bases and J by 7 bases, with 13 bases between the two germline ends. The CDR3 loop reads CASSRGRVVGYTF. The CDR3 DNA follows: TGTGCCAGCAGCCGCGGCAGGGTCGTTGGCTACACCTTC.

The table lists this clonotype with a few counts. In DNA, the CDR3 is TGCAGTGCTAGTTGGCGACAGGGCTCGTATGAGCAGTTCTTC. Protein sequence: CSASWRQGSYEQFF. This rearrangement joins TRBV20-1 to TRBJ2-1; 7 bases map to TRBD1. There are 14 residues in the CDR3. V shed 3 bases and J 8 bases; nucleotides not matched to a gene: 10. Looked up from germline, CDR1 is DFQATT and CDR2 is SNEGSKA (reference sequence).

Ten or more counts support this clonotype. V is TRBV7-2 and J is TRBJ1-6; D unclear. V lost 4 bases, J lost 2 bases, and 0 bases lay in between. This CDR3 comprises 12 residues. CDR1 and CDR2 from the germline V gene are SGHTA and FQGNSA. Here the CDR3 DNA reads TGTGCCAGCAGCTCCTATAATTCACCCCTCCACTTT. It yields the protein CASSSYNSPLHF.

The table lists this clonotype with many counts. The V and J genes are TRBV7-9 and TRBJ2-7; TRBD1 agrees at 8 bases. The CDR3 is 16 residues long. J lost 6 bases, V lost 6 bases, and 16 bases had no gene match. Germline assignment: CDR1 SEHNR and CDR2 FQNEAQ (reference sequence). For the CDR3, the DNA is TGTGCCAGCAGACAACACCCCCCACAGGGGGGTGGCGAGCAGTACTTC. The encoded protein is CASRQHPPQGGGEQYF.

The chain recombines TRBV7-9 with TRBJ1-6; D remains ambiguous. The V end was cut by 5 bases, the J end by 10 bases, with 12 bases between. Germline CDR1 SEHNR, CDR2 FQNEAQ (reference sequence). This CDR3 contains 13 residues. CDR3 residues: CASSPDGPSPLHF. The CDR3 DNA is TGTGCCAGCAGCCCCGACGGGCCCTCACCCCTCCACTTT.

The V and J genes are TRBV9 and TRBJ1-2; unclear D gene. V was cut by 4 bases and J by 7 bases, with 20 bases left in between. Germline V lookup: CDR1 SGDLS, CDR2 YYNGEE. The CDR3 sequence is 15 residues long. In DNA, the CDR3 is TGTGCCAGCAGCTACGGACGGCCCTCTCTCGGTGGCTACACCTTC. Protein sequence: CASSYGRPSLGGYTF.

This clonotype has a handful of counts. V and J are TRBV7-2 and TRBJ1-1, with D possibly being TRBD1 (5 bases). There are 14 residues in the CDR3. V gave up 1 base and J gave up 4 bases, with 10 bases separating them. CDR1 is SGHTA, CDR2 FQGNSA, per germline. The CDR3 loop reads CASSLVGAGTEAFF. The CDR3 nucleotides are TGTGCCAGCAGCTTAGTAGGGGCGGGCACTGAAGCTTTCTTT.

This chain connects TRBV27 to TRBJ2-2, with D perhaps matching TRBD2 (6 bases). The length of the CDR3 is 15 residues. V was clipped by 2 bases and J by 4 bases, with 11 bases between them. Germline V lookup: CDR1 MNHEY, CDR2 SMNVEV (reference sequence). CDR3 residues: CASSLRAGSTGELFF. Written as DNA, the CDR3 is TGTGCCAGCAGTTTAAGGGCGGGGAGCACCGGGGAGCTGTTTTTT.

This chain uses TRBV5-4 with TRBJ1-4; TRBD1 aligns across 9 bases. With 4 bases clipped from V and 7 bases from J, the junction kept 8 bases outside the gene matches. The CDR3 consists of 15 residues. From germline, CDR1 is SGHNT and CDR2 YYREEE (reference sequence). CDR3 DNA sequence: TGTGCCAGCAGCGTTGCGGGACAGGGTAGTGAAAAACTGTTTTTT. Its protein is CASSVAGQGSEKLFF.

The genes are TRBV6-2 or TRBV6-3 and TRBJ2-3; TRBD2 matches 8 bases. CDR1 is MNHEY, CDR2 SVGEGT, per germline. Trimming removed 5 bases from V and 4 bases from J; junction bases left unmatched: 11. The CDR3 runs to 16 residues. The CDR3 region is CASSRLAGPPSDTQYF. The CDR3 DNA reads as TGTGCCAGCAGTCGGCTAGCGGGCCCCCCTTCAGATACGCAGTATTTT.

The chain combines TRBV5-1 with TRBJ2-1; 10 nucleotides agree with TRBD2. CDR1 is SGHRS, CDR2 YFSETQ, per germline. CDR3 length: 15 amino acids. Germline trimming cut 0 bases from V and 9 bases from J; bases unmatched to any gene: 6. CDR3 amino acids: CASSLAVAGGFEQFF. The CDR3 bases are TGCGCCAGCAGCTTGGCCGTAGCGGGGGGTTTTGAGCAGTTCTTC.

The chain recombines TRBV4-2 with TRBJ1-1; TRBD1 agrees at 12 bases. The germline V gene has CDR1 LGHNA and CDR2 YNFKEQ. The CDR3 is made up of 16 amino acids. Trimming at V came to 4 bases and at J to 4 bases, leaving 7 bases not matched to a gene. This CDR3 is CASSPGQGARGTEAFF. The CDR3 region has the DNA TGTGCCAGCAGCCCGGGACAGGGGGCGCGAGGCACTGAAGCTTTCTTT.

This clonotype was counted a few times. CDR3 sequence: CASSDRGPPFF. Here the CDR3 DNA reads TGCGCCAGCTCGGACAGGGGGCCGCCTTTCTTT. The chain carries TRBV10-1 and TRBJ1-1, with 11 bases lining up with TRBD1. The germline V gene has CDR1 WNHNN and CDR2 SYGVQD (reference sequence). The CDR3 extends over 11 amino acids. V shed 8 bases and J 12 bases; nucleotides not matched to a gene: 5.

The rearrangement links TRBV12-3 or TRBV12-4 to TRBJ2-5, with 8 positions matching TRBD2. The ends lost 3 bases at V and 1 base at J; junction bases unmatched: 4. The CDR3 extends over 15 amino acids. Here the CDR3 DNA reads TGTGCCAGCAGTTTCACAGCGGGGGTCCAAGAGACCCAGTACTTC. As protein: CASSFTAGVQETQYF.

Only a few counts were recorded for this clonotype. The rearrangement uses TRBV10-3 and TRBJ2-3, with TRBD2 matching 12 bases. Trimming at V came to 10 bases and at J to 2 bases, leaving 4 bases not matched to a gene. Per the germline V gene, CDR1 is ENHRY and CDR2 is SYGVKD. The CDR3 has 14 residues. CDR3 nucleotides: TGTGCCACCGGACTAGCGGGACCCACAGATACGCAGTATTTT. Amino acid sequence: CATGLAGPTDTQYF.

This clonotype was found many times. The CDR3 DNA reads TGCAGTGCTTCGGTGAACACTGAAGCTTTCTTT. Amino acids: CSASVNTEAFF. The chain uses TRBV20-1 and TRBJ1-1; no clear D gene. The length of the CDR3 is 11 residues. Per germline, CDR1 DFQATT and CDR2 SNEGSKA (reference sequence). With 5 bases removed from V and 0 bases from J, the gap between germline ends came to 4 bases.

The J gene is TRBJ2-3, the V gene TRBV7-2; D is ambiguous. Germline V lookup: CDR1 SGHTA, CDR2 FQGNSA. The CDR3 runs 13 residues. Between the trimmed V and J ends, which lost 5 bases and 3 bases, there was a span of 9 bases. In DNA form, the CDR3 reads TGTGCCAGCAGCCCCCGGCAGACAGATACGCAGTATTTT. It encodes CASSPRQTDTQYF. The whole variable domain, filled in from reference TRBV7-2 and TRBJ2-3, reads GAGVSQSPSNKVTEKGKDVELRCDPISGHTALYWYRQSLGQGLEFLIYFQGNSAPDKSGLPSDRFSAERTGGSVSTLTIQRTQQEDSAVYLCASSPRQTDTQYFGPGTRLTVL.

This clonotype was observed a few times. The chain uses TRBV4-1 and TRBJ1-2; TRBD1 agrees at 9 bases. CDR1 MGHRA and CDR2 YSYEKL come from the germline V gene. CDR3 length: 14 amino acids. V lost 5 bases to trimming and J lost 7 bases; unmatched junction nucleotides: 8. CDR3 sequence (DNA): TGCGCCAGCAGCGTCGACAGGGGGGTGGGTGGCTACACCTTC. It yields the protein CASSVDRGVGGYTF.

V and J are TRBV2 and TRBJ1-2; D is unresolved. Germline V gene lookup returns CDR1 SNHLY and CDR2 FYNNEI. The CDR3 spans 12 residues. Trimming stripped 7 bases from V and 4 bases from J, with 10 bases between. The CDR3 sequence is CASNSGFYGYTF. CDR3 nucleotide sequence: TGTGCCAGCAACTCGGGATTCTATGGCTACACCTTC. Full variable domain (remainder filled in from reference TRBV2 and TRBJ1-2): EPEVTQTPSHQVTQMGQEVILRCVPISNHLYFYWYRQILGQKVEFLVSFYNNEISEKSEIFDDQFSVERPDGSNFTLKIRSTKLEDSAMYFCASNSGFYGYTFGSGTRLTVV.

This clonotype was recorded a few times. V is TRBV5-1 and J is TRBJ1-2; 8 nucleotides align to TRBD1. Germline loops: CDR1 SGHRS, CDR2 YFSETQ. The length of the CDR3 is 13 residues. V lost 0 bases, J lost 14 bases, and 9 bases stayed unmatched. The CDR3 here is CASSLALQGDSTF. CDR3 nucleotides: TGCGCCAGCAGCTTGGCCTTACAGGGGGATAGTACCTTC.

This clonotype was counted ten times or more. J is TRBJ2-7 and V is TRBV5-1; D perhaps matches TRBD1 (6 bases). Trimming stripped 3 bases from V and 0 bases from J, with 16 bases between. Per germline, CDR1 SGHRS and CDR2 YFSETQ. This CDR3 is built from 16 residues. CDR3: CASSSSAGTLSYEQYF. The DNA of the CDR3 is TGCGCCAGCAGCTCCTCGGCCGGGACACTCTCCTACGAGCAGTACTTC.

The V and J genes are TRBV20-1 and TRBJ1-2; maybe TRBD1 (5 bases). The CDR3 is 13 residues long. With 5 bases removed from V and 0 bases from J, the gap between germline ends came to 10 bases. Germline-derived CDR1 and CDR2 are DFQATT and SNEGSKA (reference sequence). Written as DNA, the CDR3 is TGCAGTGCTGAGAAAGGGGCTAACTATGGCTACACCTTC. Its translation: CSAEKGANYGYTF.

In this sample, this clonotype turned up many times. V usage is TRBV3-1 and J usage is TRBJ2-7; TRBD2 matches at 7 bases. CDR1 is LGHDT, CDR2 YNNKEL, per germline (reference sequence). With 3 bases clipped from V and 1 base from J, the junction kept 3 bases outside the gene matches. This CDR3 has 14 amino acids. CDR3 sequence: CASSQASGSYEQYF. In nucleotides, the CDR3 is TGTGCCAGCAGCCAGGCTAGCGGTTCCTACGAGCAGTACTTC.

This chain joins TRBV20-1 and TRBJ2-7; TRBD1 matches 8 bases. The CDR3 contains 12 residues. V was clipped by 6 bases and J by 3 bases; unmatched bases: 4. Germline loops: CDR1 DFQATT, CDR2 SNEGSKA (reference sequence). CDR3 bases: TGCAGTGCCACCGGGACAGGCTACGAGCAGTACTTC. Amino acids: CSATGTGYEQYF.

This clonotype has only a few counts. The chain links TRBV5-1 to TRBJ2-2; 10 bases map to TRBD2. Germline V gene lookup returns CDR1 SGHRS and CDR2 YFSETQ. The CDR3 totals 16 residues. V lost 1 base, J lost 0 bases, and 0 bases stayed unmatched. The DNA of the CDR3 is TGCGCCAGCAGCTTGACTAGCGGGGCGAACACCGGGGAGCTGTTTTTT. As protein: CASSLTSGANTGELFF.

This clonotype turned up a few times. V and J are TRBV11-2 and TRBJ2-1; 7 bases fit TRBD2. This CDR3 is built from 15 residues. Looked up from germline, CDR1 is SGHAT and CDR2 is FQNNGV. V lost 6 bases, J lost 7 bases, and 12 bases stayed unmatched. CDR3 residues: CASRSSGPEGNEQFF. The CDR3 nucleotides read TGTGCCAGCAGAAGTAGCGGGCCCGAGGGGAATGAGCAGTTCTTC.

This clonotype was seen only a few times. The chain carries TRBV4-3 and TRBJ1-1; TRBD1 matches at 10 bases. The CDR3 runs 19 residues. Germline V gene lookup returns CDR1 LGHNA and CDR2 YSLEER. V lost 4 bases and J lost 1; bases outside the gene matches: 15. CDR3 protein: CASSPHSGGQGYSNTEAFF. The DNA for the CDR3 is TGCGCCAGCAGCCCACACTCTGGGGGACAGGGGTACTCGAACACTGAAGCTTTCTTT.

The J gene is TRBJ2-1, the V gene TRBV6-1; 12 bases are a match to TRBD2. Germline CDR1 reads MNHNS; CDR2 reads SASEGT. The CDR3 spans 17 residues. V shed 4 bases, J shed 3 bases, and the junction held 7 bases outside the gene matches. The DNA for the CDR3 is TGTGCCAGCAGTGGCGGACTAGCGGGGCGAAGCTACAATGAGCAGTTCTTC. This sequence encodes CASSGGLAGRSYNEQFF.